Listed here is a single T cell receptor beta chain. This record belongs to a study of Ad26.COV2.S vaccination and SARS-CoV-2 variants. Treatment described: 15 to 20 received Ad26.COV2.S at low or high dose, single or two shots; 5 received placebo; per-sample allocation not given. It was on day 63 after the first vaccine or placebo injection that samples were taken. TCRdb's table, derived via immunoSEQ multiplex PCR, lists solely in-frame clones and lacks some. The table shows about 370,000 clones, with roughly nine tenths occurring only once. Source: peripheral blood, taken in a trial of Ad26.COV2.S vaccine versus placebo. This TCR was recovered from a person aged 18-60 years who received the Ad26.COV2.S COVID-19 vaccine or a placebo.

The CDR3 here is CASSYTSGGSTDTQYF. CDR3 DNA: TGTGCCAGCAGTTACACTAGCGGGGGCAGCACAGATACGCAGTATTTT. The chain employs TRBV6-2 or TRBV6-3 and TRBJ2-3, with TRBD2 matching over 11 bases. The CDR3 loop spans 16 amino acids. V shed 2 bases, J shed 0 bases, and the junction held 1 base outside the gene matches. Germline loops: CDR1 MNHEY, CDR2 SVGEGT.